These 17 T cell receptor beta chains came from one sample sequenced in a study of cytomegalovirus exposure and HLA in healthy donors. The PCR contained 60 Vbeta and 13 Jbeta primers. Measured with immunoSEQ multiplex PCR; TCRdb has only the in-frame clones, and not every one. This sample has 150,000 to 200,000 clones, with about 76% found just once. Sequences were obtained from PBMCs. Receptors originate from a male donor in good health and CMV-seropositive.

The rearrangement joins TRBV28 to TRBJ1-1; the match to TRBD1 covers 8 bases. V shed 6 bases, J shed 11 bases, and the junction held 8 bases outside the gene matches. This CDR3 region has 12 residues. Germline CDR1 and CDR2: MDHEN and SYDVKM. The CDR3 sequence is CASSSGQGGAFF. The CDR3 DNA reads TGTGCCAGCAGCTCCGGACAGGGCGGGGCTTTCTTT.

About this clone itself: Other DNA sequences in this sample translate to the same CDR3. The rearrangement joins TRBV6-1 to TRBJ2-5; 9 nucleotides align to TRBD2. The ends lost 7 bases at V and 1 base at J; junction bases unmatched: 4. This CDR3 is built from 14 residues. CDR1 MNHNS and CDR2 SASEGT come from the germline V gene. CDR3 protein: CASTLAGTQETQYF. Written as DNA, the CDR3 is TGTGCCAGCACCCTAGCGGGGACCCAAGAGACCCAGTACTTC.

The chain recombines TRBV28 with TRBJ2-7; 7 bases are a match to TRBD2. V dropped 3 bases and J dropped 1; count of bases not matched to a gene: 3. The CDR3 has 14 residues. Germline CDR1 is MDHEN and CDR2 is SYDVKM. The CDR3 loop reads CASSLGGGSYEQYF. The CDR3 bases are TGTGCCAGCAGTTTGGGGGGGGGATCCTACGAGCAGTACTTC.

The CDR3 bases are TGTGCCAGCAGCTTAACGGACAGCAACAATGAGCAGTTCTTC. Protein sequence: CASSLTDSNNEQFF. The V and J genes are TRBV13 and TRBJ2-1; D perhaps matches TRBD1 (6 bases). The CDR3 has 14 residues. Trimming took off 2 bases at V and 5 bases at J, with 10 bases between the two ends. Germline-derived CDR1 and CDR2 are PRHDT and FYEKMQ (reference sequence).

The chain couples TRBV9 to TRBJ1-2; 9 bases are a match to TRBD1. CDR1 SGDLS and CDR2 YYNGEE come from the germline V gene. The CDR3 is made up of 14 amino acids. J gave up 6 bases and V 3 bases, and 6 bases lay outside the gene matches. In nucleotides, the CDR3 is TGTGCCAGCAGCGGAGCTTGGGACAGGGATGGCTACACCTTC. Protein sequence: CASSGAWDRDGYTF.

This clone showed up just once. CDR3 DNA sequence: TGTGCCAGCAGCGCAGCGGGAAGGGGGGAAGAGACCCAGTACTTC. Its translation is CASSAAGRGEETQYF. This chain uses TRBV9 with TRBJ2-5, with D maybe TRBD2 (7 bases). The germline CDR1 and CDR2 sequences are SGDLS and YYNGEE. This CDR3 spans 15 amino acids. V was pared by 3 bases and J by 3 bases, with 15 bases between.

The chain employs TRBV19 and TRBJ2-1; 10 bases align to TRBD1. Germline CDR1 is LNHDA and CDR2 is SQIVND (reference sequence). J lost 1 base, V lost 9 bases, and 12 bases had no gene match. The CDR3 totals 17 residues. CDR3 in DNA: TGTGCCAGCCAATCCGGGACAGGGGCGGCGTCCTACAATGAGCAGTTCTTC. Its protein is CASQSGTGAASYNEQFF.

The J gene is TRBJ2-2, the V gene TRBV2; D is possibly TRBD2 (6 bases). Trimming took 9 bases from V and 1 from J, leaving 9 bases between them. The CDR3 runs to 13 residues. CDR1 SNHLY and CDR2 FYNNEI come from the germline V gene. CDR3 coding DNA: TGTGCCAGTGCGCGGGAGAACACCGGGGAGCTGTTTTTT. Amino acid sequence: CASARENTGELFF.

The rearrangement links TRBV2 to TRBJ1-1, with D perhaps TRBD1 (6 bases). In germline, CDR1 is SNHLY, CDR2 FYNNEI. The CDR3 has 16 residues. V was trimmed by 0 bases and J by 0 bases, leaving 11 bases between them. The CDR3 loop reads CASSEAMGAMNTEAFF. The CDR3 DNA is TGTGCCAGCAGTGAAGCGATGGGGGCCATGAACACTGAAGCTTTCTTT. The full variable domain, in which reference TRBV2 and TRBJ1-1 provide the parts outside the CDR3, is EPEVTQTPSHQVTQMGQEVILRCVPISNHLYFYWYRQILGQKVEFLVSFYNNEISEKSEIFDDQFSVERPDGSNFTLKIRSTKLEDSAMYFCASSEAMGAMNTEAFFGQGTRLTVV.

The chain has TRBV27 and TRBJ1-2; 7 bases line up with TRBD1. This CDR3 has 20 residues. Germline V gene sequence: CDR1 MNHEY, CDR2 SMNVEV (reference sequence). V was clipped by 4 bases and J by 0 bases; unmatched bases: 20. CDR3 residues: CASSSHQLTGTNHTNYGYTF. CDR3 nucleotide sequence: TGTGCCAGCAGTTCCCACCAACTGACAGGGACAAACCATACTAACTATGGCTACACCTTC.

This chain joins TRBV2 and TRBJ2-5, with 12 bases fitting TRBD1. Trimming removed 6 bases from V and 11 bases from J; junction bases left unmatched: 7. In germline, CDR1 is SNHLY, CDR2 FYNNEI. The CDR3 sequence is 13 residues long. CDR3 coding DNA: TGTGCCAGCAGGGGACAGGGGGCTCGGGAGCAGTACTTC. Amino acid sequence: CASRGQGAREQYF.

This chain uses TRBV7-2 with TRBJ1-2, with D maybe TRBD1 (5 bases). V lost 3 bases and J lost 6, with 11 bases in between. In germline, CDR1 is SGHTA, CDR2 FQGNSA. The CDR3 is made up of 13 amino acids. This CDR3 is CASSFGGFDGYTF. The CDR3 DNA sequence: TGTGCCAGCAGCTTTGGGGGGTTTGATGGCTACACCTTC. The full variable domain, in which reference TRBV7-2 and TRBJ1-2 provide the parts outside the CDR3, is GAGVSQSPSNKVTEKGKDVELRCDPISGHTALYWYRQSLGQGLEFLIYFQGNSAPDKSGLPSDRFSAERTGGSVSTLTIQRTQQEDSAVYLCASSFGGFDGYTFGSGTRLTVV.

The DNA of the CDR3 is TGTGCCAGCAGCTTAGTGAGCGGGGGTCTAGCCAAAAACATTCAGTACTTC. Translating gives CASSLVSGGLAKNIQYF. The chain joins TRBV7-8 to TRBJ2-4; 8 nucleotides agree with TRBD2. The CDR3 covers 17 residues. CDR1 is SGHVS, CDR2 FQNEAQ, per germline. Trimming took 1 base from V and 0 from J; bases not matched to a gene: 5. Variable domain in full (rest from reference TRBV7-8 and TRBJ2-4): GAGVSQSPRYKVAKRGQDVALRCDPISGHVSLFWYQQALGQGPEFLTYFQNEAQLDKSGLPSDRFFAERPEGSVSTLKIQRTQQEDSAVYLCASSLVSGGLAKNIQYFGAGTRLSVL.

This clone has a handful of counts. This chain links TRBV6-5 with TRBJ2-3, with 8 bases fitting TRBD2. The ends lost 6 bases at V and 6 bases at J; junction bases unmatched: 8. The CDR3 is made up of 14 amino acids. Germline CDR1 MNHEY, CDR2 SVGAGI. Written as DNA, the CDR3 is TGTGCCAGCAGCGCCGGGACTAGGTTGGATACGCAGTATTTT. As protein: CASSAGTRLDTQYF.

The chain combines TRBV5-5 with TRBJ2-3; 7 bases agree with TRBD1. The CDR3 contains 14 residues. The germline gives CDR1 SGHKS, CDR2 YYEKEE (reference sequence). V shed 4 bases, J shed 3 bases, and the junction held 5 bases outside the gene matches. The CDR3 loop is CASSPGTETDTQYF. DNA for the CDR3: TGTGCCAGCAGCCCCGGGACAGAAACAGATACGCAGTATTTT.

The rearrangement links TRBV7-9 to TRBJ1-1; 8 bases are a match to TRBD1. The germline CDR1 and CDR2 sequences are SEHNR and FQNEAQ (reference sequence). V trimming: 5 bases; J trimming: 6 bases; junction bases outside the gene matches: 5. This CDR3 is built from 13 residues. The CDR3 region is CASSQTGVPEAFF. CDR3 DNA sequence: TGTGCCAGCAGCCAGACAGGGGTACCTGAAGCTTTCTTT.

The CDR3 spells CASSSQVANEKLFF. Here the CDR3 DNA reads TGTGCCAGCAGCTCCCAGGTGGCTAATGAAAAACTGTTTTTT. V and J are TRBV7-2 and TRBJ1-4, with no clear D. The CDR3 sequence is 14 residues long. With 4 bases removed from V and 3 bases from J, the gap between germline ends came to 9 bases. CDR1 is SGHTA and CDR2 is FQGNSA in the germline V gene.